The rows below give T cell receptor beta chains drawn from one sample of a study of response to subunit inactivated influenza vaccine. From the RT-PCR reads, TCRdb called clonotypes with MiXCR, one entry per CDR3 protein. The sample holds roughly 570,000 distinct CDR3 sequences; about 14% are singletons and the top ten take approximately 12%. The material sequenced was PBMCs from blood, taken less than 13 days after vaccination. The receptors were gathered from a man aged 50-60 years who received an inactivated influenza vaccine. The CDR3 runs from the conserved cysteine through the conserved F or W. The order of the fields is V gene, clone size, J gene, D gene, CDR3 DNA, CDR3 protein. D genes are given only for firm matches. A clone size is listed for some rows: how often the clone was seen (once, few, many), or a class if it is expanded.

TRBV9	-	TRBJ1-6	TRBD1	TGTGCCAGCAGCGTAGGACAGGGCGACTCCGGGCCCCTCCACTTT	CASSVGQGDSGPLHF
TRBV7-2	few	TRBJ2-3	TRBD2	TGTGCCAGCAGCTTTACTAGCGGGGGGGCCTCGCAGTATTTT	CASSFTSGGASQYF
TRBV20-1	few	TRBJ2-7	-	TGCAGTGCTAGTAAACGGGGGCCCTTGGCGGAGCAGTACTTC	CSASKRGPLAEQYF
TRBV10-3	-	TRBJ2-5	TRBD2	TGTGCCATCAGTGAGCCTAGGACTAGTGGGCGCAAAGAGACCCAGTACTTC	CAISEPRTSGRKETQYF
TRBV4-3	-	TRBJ2-1	TRBD2	TGCGCCAGCAGTAAAGGCGATGGGCTAGCGGGAGCCAGTGAGCAGTTCTTC	CASSKGDGLAGASEQFF
TRBV20-1	once	TRBJ2-3	-	TGCAGTGCTAGAATGCCCGGGGGAGATACGCAGTATTTT	CSARMPGGDTQYF
TRBV20-1	-	TRBJ1-1	-	TGCAGTGCTAGAGATTCGTGGCAGGGCGAAACTGAAGCTTTCTTT	CSARDSWQGETEAFF
TRBV29-1	few	TRBJ2-7	-	TGCAGCGTGAGCGGCAACTCCTACGAGCAGTACTTC	CSVSGNSYEQYF
TRBV6-2/TRBV6-3	-	TRBJ2-1	-	TGTGCCAGCAACAACCAGGACAGTATAAGGAATGAGCAGTTCTTC	CASNNQDSIRNEQFF
TRBV4-1	few	TRBJ2-1	-	TGCGCCAGCAGCCATCTCCTAGCCCCCAATGAGCAGTTCTTC	CASSHLLAPNEQFF
TRBV28	few	TRBJ2-1	-	TGTGCCAGCATCGTACCCCGGCGGTTCTTC	CASIVPRRFF
TRBV7-9	-	TRBJ1-4	-	TGTGCCAGCAGACCCATCGGGAACCCTAATGAAAAACTGTTTTTT	CASRPIGNPNEKLFF
TRBV18	-	TRBJ1-4	-	TGTGCCAGCTCACCGGGTCCCGTATGGGATGAAAAACTGTTTTTT	CASSPGPVWDEKLFF
TRBV29-1	many	TRBJ2-1	TRBD1	TGCAGCGCCTCGACAGGGTACACGGAGCAGTTCTTC	CSASTGYTEQFF
TRBV3-1	-	TRBJ2-7	-	TGTGCCAGCAGCCACCCGGGCGAGCAGTACTTC	CASSHPGEQYF
TRBV19	-	TRBJ2-1	TRBD1	TGTGCCAGTAGTAGGGACAGGGCTAGCTCCTACAATGAGCAGTTCTTC	CASSRDRASSYNEQFF
TRBV4-1	few	TRBJ2-1	-	TGCGCCAGCACCGAAGGAAGGGCCGGCAATGAGCAGTTCTTC	CASTEGRAGNEQFF
TRBV4-3	many	TRBJ2-5	TRBD2	TGCGCCAGCAGCCAAGGACTAGCGGACCTACAAGAGACCCAGTACTTC	CASSQGLADLQETQYF
TRBV29-1	-	TRBJ1-1	-	TGCAGCGCCTTAGGGTTCGGGGGTTTTGGCGCTGAAGCTTTCTTT	CSALGFGGFGAEAFF
TRBV7-2	many	TRBJ1-2	-	TGTGCCAGCAGCCTCAGGGCTCGGGACTATGGCTACACCTTC	CASSLRARDYGYTF
TRBV5-1	many	TRBJ1-2	-	TGCGCCAGCAGCTTGGACGGATCCGGGTATGGCTACACCTTC	CASSLDGSGYGYTF
TRBV7-2	-	TRBJ1-6	TRBD1	TGTGCCAGCAGCTCAGGACAGGAGATTTATAATTCACCCCTCCACTTT	CASSSGQEIYNSPLHF
TRBV5-1	few	TRBJ2-1	-	TGCGCCAGCAGCTTGACGGGAGACCATGAGCAGTTCTTC	CASSLTGDHEQFF
TRBV6-6	many	TRBJ2-3	-	TGTGCCAGCAGTTACTTGGAGACAGATACGCAGTATTTT	CASSYLETDTQYF
TRBV10-3	few	TRBJ2-2	TRBD2	TGTGCCATCAGTGAGTCCTCGAGCGGGGGATACACCGGGGAGCTGTTTTTT	CAISESSSGGYTGELFF
TRBV7-8	few	TRBJ2-7	TRBD1	TGTGCCAGCAGCCCCAGGACAGGGGGGCCCTACGAGCAGTACTTC	CASSPRTGGPYEQYF